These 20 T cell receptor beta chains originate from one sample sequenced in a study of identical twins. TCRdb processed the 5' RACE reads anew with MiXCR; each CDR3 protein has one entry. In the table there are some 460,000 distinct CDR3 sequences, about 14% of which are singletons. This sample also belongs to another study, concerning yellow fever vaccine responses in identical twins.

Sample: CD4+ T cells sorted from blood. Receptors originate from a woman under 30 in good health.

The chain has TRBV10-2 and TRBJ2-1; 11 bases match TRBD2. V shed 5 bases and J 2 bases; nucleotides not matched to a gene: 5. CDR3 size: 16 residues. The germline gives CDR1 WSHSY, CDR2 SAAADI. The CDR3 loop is CASSLLAGETYNEQFF. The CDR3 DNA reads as TGCGCCAGCAGTTTACTAGCGGGAGAGACCTACAATGAGCAGTTCTTC.

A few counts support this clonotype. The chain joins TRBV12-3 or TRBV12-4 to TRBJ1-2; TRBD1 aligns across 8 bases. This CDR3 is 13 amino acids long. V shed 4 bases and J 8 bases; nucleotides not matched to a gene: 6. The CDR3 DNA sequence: TGTGCCAGCAGTTCGCGAACAGGGGGAGGCTACACCTTC. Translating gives CASSSRTGGGYTF.

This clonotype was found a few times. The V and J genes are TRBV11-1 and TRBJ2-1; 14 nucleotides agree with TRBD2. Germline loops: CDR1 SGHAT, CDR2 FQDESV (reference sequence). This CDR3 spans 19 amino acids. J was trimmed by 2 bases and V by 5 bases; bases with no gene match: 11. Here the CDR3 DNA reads TGTGCCAGCAGCCTCCGAGGCGGACTAGCGGGAGGCACCTACAATGAGCAGTTCTTC. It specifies CASSLRGGLAGGTYNEQFF. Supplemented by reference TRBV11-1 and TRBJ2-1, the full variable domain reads EAEVAQSPRYKITEKSQAVAFWCDPISGHATLYWYRQILGQGPELLVQFQDESVVDDSQLPKDRFSAERLKGVDSTLKIQPAELGDSAMYLCASSLRGGLAGGTYNEQFFGPGTRLTVL.

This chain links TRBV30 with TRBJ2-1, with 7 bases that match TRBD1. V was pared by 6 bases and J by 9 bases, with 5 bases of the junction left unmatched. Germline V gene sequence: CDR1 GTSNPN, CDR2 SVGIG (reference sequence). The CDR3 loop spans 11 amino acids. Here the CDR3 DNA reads TGTGCCTGCAGACAGGGATTTGAGCAGTTCTTC. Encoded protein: CACRQGFEQFF.

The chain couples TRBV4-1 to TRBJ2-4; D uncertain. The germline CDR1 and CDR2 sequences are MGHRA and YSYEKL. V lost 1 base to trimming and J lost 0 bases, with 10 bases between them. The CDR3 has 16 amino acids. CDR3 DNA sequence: TGCGCCAGCAGCCAAGCTGCGGTAGTAGCCAAAAACATTCAGTACTTC. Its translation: CASSQAAVVAKNIQYF.

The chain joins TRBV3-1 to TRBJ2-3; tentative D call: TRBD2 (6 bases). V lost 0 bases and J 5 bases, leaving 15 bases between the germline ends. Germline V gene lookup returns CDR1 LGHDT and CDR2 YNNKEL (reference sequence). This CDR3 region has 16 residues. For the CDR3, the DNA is TGTGCCAGCAGCCAAGATCGACCCGGGGGAGGAGATACGCAGTATTTT. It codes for CASSQDRPGGGDTQYF.

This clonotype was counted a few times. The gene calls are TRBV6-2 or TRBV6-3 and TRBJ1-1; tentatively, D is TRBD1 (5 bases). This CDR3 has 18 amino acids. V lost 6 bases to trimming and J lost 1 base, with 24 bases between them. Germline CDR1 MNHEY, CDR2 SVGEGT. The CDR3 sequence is CASSRLGGAQYRNTEAFF. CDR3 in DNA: TGTGCCAGCAGCCGACTAGGAGGGGCCCAATACCGGAACACTGAAGCTTTCTTT.

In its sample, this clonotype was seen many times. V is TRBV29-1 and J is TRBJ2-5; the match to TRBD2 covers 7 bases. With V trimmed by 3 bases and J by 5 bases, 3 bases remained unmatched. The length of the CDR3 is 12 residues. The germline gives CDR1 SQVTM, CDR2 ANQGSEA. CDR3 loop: CSVEGRGETQYF. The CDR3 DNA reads TGCAGCGTTGAGGGGAGGGGCGAGACCCAGTACTTC. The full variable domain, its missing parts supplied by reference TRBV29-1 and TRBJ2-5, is SAVISQKPSRDICQRGTSLTIQCQVDSQVTMMFWYRQQPGQSLTLIATANQGSEATYESGFVIDKFPISRPNLTFSTLTVSNMSPEDSSIYLCSVEGRGETQYFGPGTRLLVL.

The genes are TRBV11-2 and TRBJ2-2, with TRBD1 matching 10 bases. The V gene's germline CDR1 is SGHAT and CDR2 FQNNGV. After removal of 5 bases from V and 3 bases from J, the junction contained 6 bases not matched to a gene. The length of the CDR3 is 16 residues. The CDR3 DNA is TGTGCCAGCAGCCTGACAGGGGGCGGTTACACCGGGGAGCTGTTTTTT. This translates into CASSLTGGGYTGELFF.

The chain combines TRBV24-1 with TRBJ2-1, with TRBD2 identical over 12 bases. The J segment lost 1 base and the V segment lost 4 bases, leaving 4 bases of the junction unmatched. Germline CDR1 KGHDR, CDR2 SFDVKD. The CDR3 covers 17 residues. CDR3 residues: CATSDALAGGSYNEQFF. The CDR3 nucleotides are TGTGCCACCAGTGACGCCCTAGCGGGAGGGTCCTACAATGAGCAGTTCTTC.

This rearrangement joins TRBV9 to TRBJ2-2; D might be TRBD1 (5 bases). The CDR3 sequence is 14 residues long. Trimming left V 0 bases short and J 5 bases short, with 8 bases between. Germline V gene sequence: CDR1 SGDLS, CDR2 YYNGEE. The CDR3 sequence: CASSVAGQTGELFF. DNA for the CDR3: TGTGCCAGCAGCGTAGCAGGGCAAACCGGGGAGCTGTTTTTT.

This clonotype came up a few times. The CDR3 is CSATHRAGGTHGELFF. Written as DNA, the CDR3 is TGCAGTGCTACCCATCGGGCGGGAGGGACGCACGGGGAGCTGTTTTTT. The chain employs TRBV20-1 and TRBJ2-2; 9 positions match TRBD2. The germline gives CDR1 DFQATT, CDR2 SNEGSKA (reference sequence). After removal of 4 bases from V and 7 bases from J, the junction contained 13 bases not matched to a gene. The CDR3 runs 16 residues.

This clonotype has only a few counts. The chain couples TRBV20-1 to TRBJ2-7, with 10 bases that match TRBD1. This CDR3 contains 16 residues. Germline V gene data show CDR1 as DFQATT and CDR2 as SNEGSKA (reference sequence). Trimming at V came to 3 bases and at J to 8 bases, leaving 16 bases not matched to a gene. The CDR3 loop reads CSASPTGGKLNLKQYF. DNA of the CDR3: TGCAGTGCTAGTCCGACAGGGGGCAAATTAAATCTGAAGCAGTACTTC.

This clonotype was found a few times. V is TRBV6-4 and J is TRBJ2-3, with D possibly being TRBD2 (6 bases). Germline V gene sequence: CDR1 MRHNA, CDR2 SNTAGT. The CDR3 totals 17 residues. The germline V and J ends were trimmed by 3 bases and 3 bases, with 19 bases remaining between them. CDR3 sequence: CASSDVPSVFSTDTQYF. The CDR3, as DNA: TGTGCCAGCAGTGATGTCCCTAGCGTGTTTTCAACAGATACGCAGTATTTT.

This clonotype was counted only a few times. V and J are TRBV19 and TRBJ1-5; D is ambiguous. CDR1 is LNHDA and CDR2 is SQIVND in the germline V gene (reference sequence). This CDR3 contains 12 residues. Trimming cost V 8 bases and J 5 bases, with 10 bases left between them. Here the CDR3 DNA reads TGTGCCAGTCGTCGGCGGGATCAGCCCCAGCATTTT. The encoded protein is CASRRRDQPQHF.

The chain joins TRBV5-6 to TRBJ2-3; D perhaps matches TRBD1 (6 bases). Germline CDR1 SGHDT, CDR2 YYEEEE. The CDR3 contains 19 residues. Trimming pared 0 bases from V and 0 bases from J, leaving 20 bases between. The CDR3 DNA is TGTGCCAGCAGCTTGGCCGTGGGGGCCCACCCTAATAGCACAGATACGCAGTATTTT. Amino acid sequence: CASSLAVGAHPNSTDTQYF.

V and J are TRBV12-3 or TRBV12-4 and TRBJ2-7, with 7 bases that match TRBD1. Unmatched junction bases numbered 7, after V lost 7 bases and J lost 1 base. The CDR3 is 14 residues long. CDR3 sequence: CASTWDRVSYEQYF. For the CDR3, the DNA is TGTGCCAGCACCTGGGACAGAGTTTCCTACGAGCAGTACTTC.

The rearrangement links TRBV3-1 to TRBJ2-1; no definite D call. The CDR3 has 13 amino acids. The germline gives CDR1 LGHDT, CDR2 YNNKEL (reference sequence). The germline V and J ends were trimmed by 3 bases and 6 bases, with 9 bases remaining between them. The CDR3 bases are TGTGCCAGCAGCCACTTAACATCCAATGAGCAGTTCTTC. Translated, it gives CASSHLTSNEQFF.

The CDR3 nucleotides are TGCGCCAGCAGCGGGCATCAGGGCGCGTACGGGGAGCTGTTTTTT. It encodes CASSGHQGAYGELFF. This chain connects TRBV5-1 to TRBJ2-2; maybe TRBD1 (5 bases). Per germline, CDR1 SGHRS and CDR2 YFSETQ. CDR3 size: 15 residues. Trimming took 4 bases from V and 7 from J, leaving 17 bases between them.

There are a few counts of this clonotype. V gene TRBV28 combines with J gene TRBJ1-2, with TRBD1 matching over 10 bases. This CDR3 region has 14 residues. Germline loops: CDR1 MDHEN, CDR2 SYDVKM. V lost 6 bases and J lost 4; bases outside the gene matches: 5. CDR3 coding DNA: TGTGCCAGCAGCCCGGGACAGGGGCGCTATGGCTACACCTTC. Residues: CASSPGQGRYGYTF.